A single T cell receptor beta chain is shown here with its context. Its specificity is unknown. The data are from a study of vaccination and CD4 T cells after COVID-19. Study observations and caveats: Spike mono-reactivity applied to 304 of 307 vaccine-specific clones detected in convalescent patients.

The CDR3 length is 14 residues. Germline loops: CDR1 SGDLS, CDR2 YYNGEE. V lost 4 bases and J lost 0, with 10 bases in between. Sequencing of the DNA from cultured CD4+ T cells was carried out with the Oncomine TCR Beta short-read assay. The source of extracted genomic DNA was cultured CD4+ T cells. TCRdb reprocessed the PCR reads with MiXCR, giving one entry per CDR3 protein. There are 9,000 to 13,000 distinct CDR3 sequences in the sample; roughly two fifths occur only once, and over 20% lies in the top ten. Treatment: approximately 11-day PBMC culture with coronavirus spike peptide pools or control peptides (ViraFEST assay). ViraFEST used peptide pools to expand antigen-specific T cells and subsequently sequenced their TCRs. Peptide pools at roughly 10 ug/ml, together with 8.5 to 10 IU/ml IL-2, were added to cultures of some 1.9 million PBMCs per well.

Sequenced sample: CD4+ T cells from blood, cultured in vitro. The rearrangement links TRBV9 to TRBJ1-1; D call uncertain. The TCR comes from a human donor who had recovered from COVID-19. DNA for the CDR3: TGTGCCAGCAGCCGAGGGAATATGAACACTGAAGCTTTCTTT. Its translation is CASSRGNMNTEAFF.